The entry below gives a single T cell receptor beta chain sequence along with its context. Its antigen is as yet unknown. The germline gene is not matched at one end of the junction; a read error may be the cause. Both iRepertoire HTBI primers and Arm-PCR of CDR3 regions were used to build the TCR beta libraries. TCRdb analysed the multiplex PCR reads with MiXCR anew, one entry per CDR3 protein. The table has fewer than 400,000 distinct CDR3 sequences, 15% to 20% seen once; the top ten hold roughly 29%. These data come from a study of regulatory T cells in long-lasting Graves disease. Overall study findings and caveats: Segments TRBV28, TRBJ1-2 and TRBJ2-5 showed preferential usage in persistent disease.

Time point defined: persistent/refractory GD, antithyroid drugs over 5 years with positive TRAb. PBMC-derived RNA was used for the TCR library. Germline V lookup: CDR1 SEHNR, CDR2 FQNEAQ (reference sequence). The CDR3 is 13 amino acids. The sequencing used peripheral blood mononuclear cells (PBMCs), collected when the disease was refractory, from a patient treated with antithyroid drugs. This TCR came from a female donor with Graves disease. The chain uses TRBV7-9 and TRBJ1-4; D gene ambiguous. CDR3 loop: CASSLVGSEKLLF. Written as DNA, the CDR3 is TGTGCCAGCAGCTTAGTGGGTAGCGAAAAACTGTTGTTT. The full variable domain, in which reference TRBV7-9 and TRBJ1-4 provide the parts outside the CDR3, is DTGVSQNPRHKITKRGQNVTFRCDPISEHNRLYWYRQTLGQGPEFLTYFQNEAQLEKSRLLSDRFSAERPKGSFSTLEIQRTEQGDSAMYLCASSLVGSEKLLFGSGTQLSVL.